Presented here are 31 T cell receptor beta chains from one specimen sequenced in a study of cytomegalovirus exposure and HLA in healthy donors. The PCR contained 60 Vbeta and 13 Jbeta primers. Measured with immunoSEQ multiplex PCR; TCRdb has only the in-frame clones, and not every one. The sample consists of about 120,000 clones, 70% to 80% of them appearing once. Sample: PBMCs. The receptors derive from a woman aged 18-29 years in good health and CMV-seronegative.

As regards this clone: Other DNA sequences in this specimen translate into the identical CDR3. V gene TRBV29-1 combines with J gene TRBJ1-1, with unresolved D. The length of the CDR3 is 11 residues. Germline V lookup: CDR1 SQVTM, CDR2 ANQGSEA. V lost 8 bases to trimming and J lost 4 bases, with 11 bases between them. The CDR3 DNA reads TGCAGCCCTGAGGTATTCACTGAAGCTTTCTTT. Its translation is CSPEVFTEAFF.

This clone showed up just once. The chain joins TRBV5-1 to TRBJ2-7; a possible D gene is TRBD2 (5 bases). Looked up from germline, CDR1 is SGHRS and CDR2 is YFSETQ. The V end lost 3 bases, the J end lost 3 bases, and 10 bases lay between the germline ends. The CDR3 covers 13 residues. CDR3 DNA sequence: TGCGCCAGCAGCTCCCGGGAAAACTACGAGCAGTACTTC. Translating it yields CASSSRENYEQYF.

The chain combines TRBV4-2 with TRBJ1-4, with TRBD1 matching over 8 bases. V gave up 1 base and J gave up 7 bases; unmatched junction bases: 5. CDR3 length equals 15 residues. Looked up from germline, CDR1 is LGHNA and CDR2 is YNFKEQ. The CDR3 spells CASSQGQGAVEKLFF. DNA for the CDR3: TGTGCCAGCAGCCAAGGTCAGGGGGCGGTTGAAAAACTGTTTTTT.

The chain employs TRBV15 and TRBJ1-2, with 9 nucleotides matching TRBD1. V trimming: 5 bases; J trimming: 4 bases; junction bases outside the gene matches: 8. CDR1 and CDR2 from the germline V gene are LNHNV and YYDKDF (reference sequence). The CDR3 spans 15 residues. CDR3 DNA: TGTGCCACCAGCGCTCCGGGACAGGGTGTCTATGGCTACACCTTC. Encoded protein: CATSAPGQGVYGYTF.

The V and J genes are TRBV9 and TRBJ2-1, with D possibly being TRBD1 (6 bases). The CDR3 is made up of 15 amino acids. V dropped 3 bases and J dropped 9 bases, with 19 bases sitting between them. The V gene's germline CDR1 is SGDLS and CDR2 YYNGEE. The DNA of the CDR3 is TGTGCCAGCAGCGCGAGACAGGACCCATCTCTTGAGCAGTTCTTC. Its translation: CASSARQDPSLEQFF.

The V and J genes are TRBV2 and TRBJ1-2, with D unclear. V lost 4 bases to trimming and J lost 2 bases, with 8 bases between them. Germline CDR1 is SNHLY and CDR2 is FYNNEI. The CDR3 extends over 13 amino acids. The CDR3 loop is CASSVTTNYGYTF. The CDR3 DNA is TGTGCCAGCAGTGTCACTACCAACTATGGCTACACCTTC.

As DNA, the CDR3 is TGTGCCAGCAGCCGCTCCGGGACAGGTTATTGGCCCCAGCATTTT. It specifies CASSRSGTGYWPQHF. This chain connects TRBV5-5 to TRBJ1-5; 8 bases agree with TRBD1. Trimming cost V 4 bases and J 9 bases; bases outside gene matches: 12. This CDR3 has 15 residues. From germline, CDR1 is SGHKS and CDR2 YYEKEE (reference sequence).

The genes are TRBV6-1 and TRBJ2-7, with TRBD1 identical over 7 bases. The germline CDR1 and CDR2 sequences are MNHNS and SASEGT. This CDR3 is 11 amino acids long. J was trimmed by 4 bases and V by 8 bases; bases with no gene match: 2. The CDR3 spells CASRDRYEQYF. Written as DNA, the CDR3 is TGTGCCAGCCGGGACAGATACGAGCAGTACTTC.

The CDR3: CASSLLSGLVGSYEQYF. DNA for the CDR3: TGTGCCAGCAGCTTGTTGAGCGGGTTAGTGGGGTCCTACGAGCAGTACTTC. The rearrangement uses TRBV5-4 and TRBJ2-7; perhaps TRBD2 as D (6 bases). V was pared by 1 base and J by 1 base, with 18 bases between. The CDR3 has 17 residues. From germline, CDR1 is SGHNT and CDR2 YYREEE (reference sequence).

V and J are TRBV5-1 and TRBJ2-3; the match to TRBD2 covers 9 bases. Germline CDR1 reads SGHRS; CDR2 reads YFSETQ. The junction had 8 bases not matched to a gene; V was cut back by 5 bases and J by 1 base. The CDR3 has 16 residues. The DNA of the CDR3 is TGCGCCAGCAGTCCATCTAGCGGGGCTCGCACAGATACGCAGTATTTT. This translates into CASSPSSGARTDTQYF.

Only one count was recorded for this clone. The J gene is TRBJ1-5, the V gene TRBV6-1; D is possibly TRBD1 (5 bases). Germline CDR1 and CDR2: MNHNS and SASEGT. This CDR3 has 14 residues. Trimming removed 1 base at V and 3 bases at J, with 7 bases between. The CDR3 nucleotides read TGTGCCAGCAGTGAAGAGGGGTCCAATCAGCCCCAGCATTTT. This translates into CASSEEGSNQPQHF.

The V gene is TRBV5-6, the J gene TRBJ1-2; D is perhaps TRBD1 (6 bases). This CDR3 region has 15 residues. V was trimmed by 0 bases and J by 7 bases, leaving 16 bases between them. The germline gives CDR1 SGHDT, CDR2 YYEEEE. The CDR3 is CASSLATGRRSGYTF. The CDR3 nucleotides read TGTGCCAGCAGCTTGGCTACAGGGAGAAGGAGTGGCTACACCTTC.

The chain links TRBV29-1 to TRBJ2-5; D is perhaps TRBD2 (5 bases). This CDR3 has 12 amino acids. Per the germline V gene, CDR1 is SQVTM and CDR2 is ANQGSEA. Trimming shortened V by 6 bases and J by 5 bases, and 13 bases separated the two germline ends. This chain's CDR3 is CSVNEGLETQYF. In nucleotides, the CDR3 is TGCAGCGTGAATGAGGGCTTGGAGACCCAGTACTTC.

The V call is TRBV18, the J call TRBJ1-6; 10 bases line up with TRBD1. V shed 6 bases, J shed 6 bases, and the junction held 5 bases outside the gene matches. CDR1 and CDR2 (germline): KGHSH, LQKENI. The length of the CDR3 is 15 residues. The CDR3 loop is CASSGTGALNSPLHF. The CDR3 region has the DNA TGTGCCAGCTCCGGGACAGGGGCCCTTAATTCACCCCTCCACTTT.

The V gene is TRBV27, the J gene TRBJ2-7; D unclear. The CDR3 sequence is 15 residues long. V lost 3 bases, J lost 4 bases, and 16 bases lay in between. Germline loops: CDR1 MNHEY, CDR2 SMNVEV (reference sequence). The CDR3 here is CASSLMSGFLYEQYF. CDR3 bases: TGTGCCAGCAGTTTGATGTCCGGGTTCTTGTACGAGCAGTACTTC.

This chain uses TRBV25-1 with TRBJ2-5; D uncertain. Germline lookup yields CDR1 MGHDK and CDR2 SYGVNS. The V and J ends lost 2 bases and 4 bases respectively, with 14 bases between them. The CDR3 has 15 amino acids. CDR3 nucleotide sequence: TGTGCCAGCAGTGAAAATCCAGCAGGAATAGAGACCCAGTACTTC. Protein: CASSENPAGIETQYF.

The CDR3 here is CASSSGQRNQPQHF. The CDR3 DNA follows: TGTGCCAGCAGCTCGGGACAGCGCAATCAGCCCCAGCATTTT. The chain recombines TRBV7-2 with TRBJ1-5; 7 nucleotides align to TRBD1. This CDR3 has 14 amino acids. V was clipped by 4 bases and J by 2 bases; unmatched bases: 2. CDR1 is SGHTA and CDR2 is FQGNSA in the germline V gene. Combining the CDR3 with reference TRBV7-2 and TRBJ1-5 gives the whole variable domain GAGVSQSPSNKVTEKGKDVELRCDPISGHTALYWYRQSLGQGLEFLIYFQGNSAPDKSGLPSDRFSAERTGGSVSTLTIQRTQQEDSAVYLCASSSGQRNQPQHFGDGTRLSIL.

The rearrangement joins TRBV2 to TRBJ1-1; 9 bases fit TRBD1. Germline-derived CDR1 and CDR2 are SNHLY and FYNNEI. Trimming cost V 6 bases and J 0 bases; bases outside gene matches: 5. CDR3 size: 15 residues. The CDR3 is CASSRGQGLNTEAFF. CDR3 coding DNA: TGTGCCAGCAGCCGGGGACAGGGTTTGAACACTGAAGCTTTCTTT.

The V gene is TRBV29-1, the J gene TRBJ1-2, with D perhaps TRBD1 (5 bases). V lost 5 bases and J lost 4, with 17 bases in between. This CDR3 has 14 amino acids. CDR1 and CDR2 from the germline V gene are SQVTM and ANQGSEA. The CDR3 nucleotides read TGCAGCGTTCCCATAGACAGAGAAATCTATGGCTACACCTTC. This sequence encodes CSVPIDREIYGYTF. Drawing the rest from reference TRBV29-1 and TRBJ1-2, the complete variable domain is SAVISQKPSRDICQRGTSLTIQCQVDSQVTMMFWYRQQPGQSLTLIATANQGSEATYESGFVIDKFPISRPNLTFSTLTVSNMSPEDSSIYLCSVPIDREIYGYTFGSGTRLTVV.

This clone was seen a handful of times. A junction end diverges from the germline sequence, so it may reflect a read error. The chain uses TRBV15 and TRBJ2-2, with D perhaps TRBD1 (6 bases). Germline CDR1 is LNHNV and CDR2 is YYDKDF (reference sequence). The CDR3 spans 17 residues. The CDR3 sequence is CATSGDRLGVSAGELFF. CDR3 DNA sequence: TGTGCCACCAGCGGAGACAGGTTAGGTGTGAGTGCCGGGGAGCTGTTTTTT.

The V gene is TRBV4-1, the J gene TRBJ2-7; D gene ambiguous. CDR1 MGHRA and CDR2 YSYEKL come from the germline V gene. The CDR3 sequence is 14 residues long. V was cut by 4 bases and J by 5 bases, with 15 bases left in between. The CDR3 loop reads CASSPPLRVHEQYF. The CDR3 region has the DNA TGCGCCAGCAGCCCCCCGCTCCGGGTCCACGAGCAGTACTTC.

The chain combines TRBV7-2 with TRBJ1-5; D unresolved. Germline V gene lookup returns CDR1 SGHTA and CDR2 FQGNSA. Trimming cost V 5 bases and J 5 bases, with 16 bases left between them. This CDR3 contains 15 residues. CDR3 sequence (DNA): TGTGCCAGCAGCCCCCTTGGCGGGCCCTATCAGCCCCAGCATTTT. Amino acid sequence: CASSPLGGPYQPQHF.

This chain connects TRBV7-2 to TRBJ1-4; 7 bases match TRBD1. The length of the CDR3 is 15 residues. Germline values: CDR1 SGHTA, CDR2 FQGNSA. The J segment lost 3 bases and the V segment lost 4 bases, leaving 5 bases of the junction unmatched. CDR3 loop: CASSSEGASNEKLFF. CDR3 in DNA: TGTGCCAGCAGCTCGGAGGGGGCTTCTAATGAAAAACTGTTTTTT.

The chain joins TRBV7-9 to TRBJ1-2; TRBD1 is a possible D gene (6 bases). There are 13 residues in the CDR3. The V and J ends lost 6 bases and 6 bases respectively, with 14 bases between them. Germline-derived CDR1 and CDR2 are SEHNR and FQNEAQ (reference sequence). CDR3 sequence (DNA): TGTGCCAGCAGGGGGGGGCGAGAGAATGGCTACACCTTC. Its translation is CASRGGRENGYTF.

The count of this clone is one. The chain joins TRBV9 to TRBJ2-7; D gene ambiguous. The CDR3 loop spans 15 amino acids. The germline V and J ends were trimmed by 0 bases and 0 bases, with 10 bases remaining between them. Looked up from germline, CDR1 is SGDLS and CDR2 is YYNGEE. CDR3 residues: CASSVGSGSSYEQYF. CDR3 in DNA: TGTGCCAGCAGCGTAGGGTCAGGTAGCTCCTACGAGCAGTACTTC.

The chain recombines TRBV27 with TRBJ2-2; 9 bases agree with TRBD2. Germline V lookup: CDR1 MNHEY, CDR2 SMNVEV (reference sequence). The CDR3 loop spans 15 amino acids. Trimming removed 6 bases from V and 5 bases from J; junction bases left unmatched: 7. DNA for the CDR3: TGTGCCAGCAGGATAGCGGGGGTCTTGACCGGGGAGCTGTTTTTT. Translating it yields CASRIAGVLTGELFF.

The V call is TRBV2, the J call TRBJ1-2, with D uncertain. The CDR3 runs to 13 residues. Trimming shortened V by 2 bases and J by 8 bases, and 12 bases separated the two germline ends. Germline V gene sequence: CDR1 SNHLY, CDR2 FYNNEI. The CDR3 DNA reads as TGTGCCAGCAGTGAAAGGAGGAGGAACGGCTACACCTTC. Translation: CASSERRRNGYTF.

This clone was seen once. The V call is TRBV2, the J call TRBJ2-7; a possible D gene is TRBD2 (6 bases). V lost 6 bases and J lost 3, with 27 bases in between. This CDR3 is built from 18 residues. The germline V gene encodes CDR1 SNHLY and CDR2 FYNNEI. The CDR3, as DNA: TGTGCCAGCAGAGCGCCACCGAAGGACTTTCAGCGGGTCTACGAGCAGTACTTC. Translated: CASRAPPKDFQRVYEQYF. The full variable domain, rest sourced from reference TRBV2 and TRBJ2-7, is EPEVTQTPSHQVTQMGQEVILRCVPISNHLYFYWYRQILGQKVEFLVSFYNNEISEKSEIFDDQFSVERPDGSNFTLKIRSTKLEDSAMYFCASRAPPKDFQRVYEQYFGPGTRLTVT.

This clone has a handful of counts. CDR3 DNA sequence: TGTGCCAGCAGTGAAGTAGGCGACACCCGCAATGAGCAGTTCTTC. Translation gives CASSEVGDTRNEQFF. The rearrangement links TRBV6-1 to TRBJ2-1; no clear D. The V and J ends lost 1 base and 6 bases respectively, with 13 bases between them. Germline V gene sequence: CDR1 MNHNS, CDR2 SASEGT. This CDR3 comprises 15 residues.

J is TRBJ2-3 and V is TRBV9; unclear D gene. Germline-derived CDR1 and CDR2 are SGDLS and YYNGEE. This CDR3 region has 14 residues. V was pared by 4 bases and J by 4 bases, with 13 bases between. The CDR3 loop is CASSLQTSSDTQYF. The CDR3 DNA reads TGTGCCAGCAGCCTGCAGACTTCGTCAGATACGCAGTATTTT.

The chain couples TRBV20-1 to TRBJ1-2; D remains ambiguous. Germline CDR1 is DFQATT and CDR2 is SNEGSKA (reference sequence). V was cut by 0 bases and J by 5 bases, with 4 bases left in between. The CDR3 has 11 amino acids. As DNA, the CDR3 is TGCAGTGCTAGAGAGCTATATGGCTACACCTTC. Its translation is CSARELYGYTF.